This is a list of T cell receptor beta chains from one sample in a study of blood T cell repertoires in COVID-19. TCRdb's copy holds only in-frame clones and misses some; the assay was immunoSEQ multiplex PCR. This table holds around 260,000 clones, roughly nine tenths found once. Sequencing was performed on peripheral blood. All receptors come from a man between 18 and 35 years old with active or convalescent COVID-19. Each CDR3 is given without its conserved first and last residue.

TRBJ2-3 TRBV29-1 SVTGTGRDTQY
TRBJ2-7 TRBV6-5 ASSRKGVYEQY
TRBJ1-5 TRBV27 ASSKDRGRGQPQH
TRBJ1-5 TRBV28 ASREQEFQPQH
TRBJ2-1 TRBV11-2 ASSTQTSGRMGEQF
TRBJ1-1 TRBV4-2 ASSQDSQRGTEAF
TRBJ1-5 TRBV12-5 ASGLVPGDYQPQH
TRBJ1-1 TRBV28 ASSDSMNTEAF
TRBJ2-7 TRBV2 ASSGDRGAYEQY
TRBJ2-1 TRBV30 AWKSYQGYNEQF
TRBJ2-1 TRBV5-1 ASSQPPGNEQF
TRBJ1-2 TRBV6-6 ASALKGANYGYT
TRBJ1-1 TRBV9 ASTETSNTEAF
TRBJ2-7 TRBV29-1 SVARGLDEQY
TRBJ1-5 TRBV6-5 ASGLYSNQPQH
TRBJ2-1 TRBV24-1 ATSDSYSGYNEQF
TRBJ1-2 TRBV28 ASSPGGQGGANYGYT
TRBJ1-4 TRBV6-5 AGRGANEKLF
TRBJ2-7 TRBV12-5 ASGRGQGDEQY
TRBJ2-1 TRBV20-1 SASRREDSSYNEQF
TRBJ1-5 TRBV12-3/TRBV12-4 ASSFSSNQPQH
TRBJ2-5 TRBV3-1/TRBV3-2 ASSQETGALQETQY
TRBJ2-3 TRBV11-2 ASTPRGVGTDTQY
TRBJ2-2 TRBV27 ASSPESDTGELF
TRBJ1-5 TRBV6-5 ASSYPQGGQPQH
TRBJ2-1 TRBV18 ASSPFREWGDNEQF
TRBJ1-4 TRBV2 ASSPGQTLWNEKLF
TRBJ1-1 TRBV30 AWFEYTEAF
TRBJ1-1 TRBV7-3 ASRDRDSRSAF
TRBJ1-2 TRBV7-9 ASSTAGTGYGYT
TRBJ2-1 TRBV6-1 ASSEAPLGLAGVKNEQF
TRBJ2-3 TRBV14 ASSQGTSGGDTQY
TRBJ1-3 TRBV28 ASSPGTADGNTIY
TRBJ1-4 TRBV21-1 ASSKFGFGALNEKLF
TRBJ2-7 TRBV28 ASSLKVQESVSYEQY
TRBJ2-1 TRBV5-1 ASSPGGVSSYNEQF
TRBJ2-7 TRBV6-5 ASSYSGGSYEQY
TRBJ2-2 TRBV18 ASSLDRGAGELF
TRBJ2-7 TRBV5-1 ASSLSRDRRAYEQY
TRBJ2-1 TRBV10-3 AISDMGSGDRYNEQF
TRBJ2-4 TRBV27 ASSLGQLAKNIQY
TRBJ2-5 TRBV4-1 ASSQDGGSKTQY
TRBJ2-3 TRBV19 ASSDAGQGVTDTQY
TRBJ2-7 TRBV27 ASSLFPGQADSYEQY
TRBJ2-5 TRBV9 ASSAGTSGSAQETQY
TRBJ2-3 TRBV9 ASSVSPLTDTQY
TRBJ2-1 TRBV27 ASSTTGTGKL
TRBJ1-6 TRBV28 ASSLVSGSLH
TRBJ2-2 TRBV7-3 ASSLRGTGVTGELF
TRBJ2-1 TRBV11-2 ASSLLPTSSSEQF
TRBJ1-2 TRBV2 ASSEEGIGGGYT
TRBJ1-2 TRBV6-5 ASTTLGGPGYT
TRBJ2-1 TRBV2 ASSEISGYNEQF